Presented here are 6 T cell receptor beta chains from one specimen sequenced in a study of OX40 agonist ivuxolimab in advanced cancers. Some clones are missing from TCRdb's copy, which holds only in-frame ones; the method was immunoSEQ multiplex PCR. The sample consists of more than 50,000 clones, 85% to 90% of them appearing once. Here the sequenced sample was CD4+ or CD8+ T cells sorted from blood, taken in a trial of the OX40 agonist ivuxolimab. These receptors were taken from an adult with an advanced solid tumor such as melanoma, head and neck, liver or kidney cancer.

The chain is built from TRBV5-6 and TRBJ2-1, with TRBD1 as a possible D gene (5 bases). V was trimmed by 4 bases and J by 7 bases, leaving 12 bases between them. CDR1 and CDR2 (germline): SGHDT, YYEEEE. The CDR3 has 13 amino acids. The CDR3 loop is CASSQGLRNEQFF. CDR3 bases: TGTGCCAGCAGCCAGGGTTTAAGGAATGAGCAGTTCTTC.

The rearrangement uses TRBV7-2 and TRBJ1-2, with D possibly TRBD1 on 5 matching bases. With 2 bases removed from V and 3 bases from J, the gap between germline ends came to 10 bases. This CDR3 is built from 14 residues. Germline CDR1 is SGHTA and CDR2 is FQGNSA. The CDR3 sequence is CASSLSGAYYGYTF. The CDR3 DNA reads TGTGCCAGCAGCTTATCCGGGGCCTACTATGGCTACACCTTC.

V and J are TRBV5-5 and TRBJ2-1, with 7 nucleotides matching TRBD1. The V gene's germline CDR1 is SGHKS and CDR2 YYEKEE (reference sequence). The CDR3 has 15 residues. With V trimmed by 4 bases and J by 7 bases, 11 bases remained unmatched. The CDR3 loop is CASSLTGQGWNEQFF. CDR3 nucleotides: TGTGCCAGCAGCCTGACAGGGCAGGGTTGGAATGAGCAGTTCTTC.

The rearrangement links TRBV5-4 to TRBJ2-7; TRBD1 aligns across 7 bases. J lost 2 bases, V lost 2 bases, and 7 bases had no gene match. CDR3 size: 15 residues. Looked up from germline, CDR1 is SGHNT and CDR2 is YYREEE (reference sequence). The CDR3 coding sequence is TGTGCCAGCAGCTTAGGGGGACAGTATGCCTACGAGCAGTACTTC. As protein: CASSLGGQYAYEQYF.

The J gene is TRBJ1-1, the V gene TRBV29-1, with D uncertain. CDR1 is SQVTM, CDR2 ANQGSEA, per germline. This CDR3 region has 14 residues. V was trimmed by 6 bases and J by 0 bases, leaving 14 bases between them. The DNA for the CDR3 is TGCAGCGTCGGATACAGCGTCCTGAACACTGAAGCTTTCTTT. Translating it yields CSVGYSVLNTEAFF. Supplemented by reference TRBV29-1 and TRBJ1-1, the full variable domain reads SAVISQKPSRDICQRGTSLTIQCQVDSQVTMMFWYRQQPGQSLTLIATANQGSEATYESGFVIDKFPISRPNLTFSTLTVSNMSPEDSSIYLCSVGYSVLNTEAFFGQGTRLTVV.

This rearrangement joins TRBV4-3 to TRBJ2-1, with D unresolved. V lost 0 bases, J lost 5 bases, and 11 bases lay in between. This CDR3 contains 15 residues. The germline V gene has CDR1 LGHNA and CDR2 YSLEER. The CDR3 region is CASSQDPMVNNEQFF. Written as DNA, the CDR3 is TGCGCCAGCAGCCAAGATCCTATGGTGAACAATGAGCAGTTCTTC.